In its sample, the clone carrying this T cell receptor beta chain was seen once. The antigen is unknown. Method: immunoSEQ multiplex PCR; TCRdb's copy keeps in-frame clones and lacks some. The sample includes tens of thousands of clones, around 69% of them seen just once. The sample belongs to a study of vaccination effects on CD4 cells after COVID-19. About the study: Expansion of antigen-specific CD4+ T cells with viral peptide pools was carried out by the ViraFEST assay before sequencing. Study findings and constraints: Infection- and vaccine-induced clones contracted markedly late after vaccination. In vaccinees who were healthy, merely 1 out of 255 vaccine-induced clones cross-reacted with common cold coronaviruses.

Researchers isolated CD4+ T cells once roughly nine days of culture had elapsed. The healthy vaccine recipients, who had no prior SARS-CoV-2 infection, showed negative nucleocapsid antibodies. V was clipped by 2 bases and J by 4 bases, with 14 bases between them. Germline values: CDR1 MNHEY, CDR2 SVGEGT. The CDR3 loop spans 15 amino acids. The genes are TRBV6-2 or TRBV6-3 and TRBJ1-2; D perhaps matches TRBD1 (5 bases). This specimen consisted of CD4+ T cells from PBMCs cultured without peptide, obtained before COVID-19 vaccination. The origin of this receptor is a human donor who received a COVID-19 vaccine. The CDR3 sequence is CASSYPFGGGYGYTF. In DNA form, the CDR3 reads TGTGCCAGCAGTTACCCTTTTGGGGGAGGCTATGGCTACACCTTC.